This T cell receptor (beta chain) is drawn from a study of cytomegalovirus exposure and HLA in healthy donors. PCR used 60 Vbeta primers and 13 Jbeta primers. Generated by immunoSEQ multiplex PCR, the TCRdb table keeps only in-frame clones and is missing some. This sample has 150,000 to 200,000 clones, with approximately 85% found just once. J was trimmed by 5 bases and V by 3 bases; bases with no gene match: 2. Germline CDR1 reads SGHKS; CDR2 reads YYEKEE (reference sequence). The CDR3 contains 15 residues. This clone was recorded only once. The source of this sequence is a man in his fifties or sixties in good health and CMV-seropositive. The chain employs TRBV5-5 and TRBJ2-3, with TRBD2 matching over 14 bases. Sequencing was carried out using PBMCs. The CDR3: CASSSGTSGGDTQYF. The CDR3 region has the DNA TGTGCCAGCAGCTCGGGGACTAGCGGGGGAGATACGCAGTATTTT. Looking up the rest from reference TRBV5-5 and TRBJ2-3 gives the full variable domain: DAGVTQSPTHLIKTRGQQVTLRCSPISGHKSVSWYQQVLGQGPQFIFQYYEKEERGRGNFPDRFSARQFPNYSSELNVNALLLGDSALYLCASSSGTSGGDTQYFGPGTRLTVL.